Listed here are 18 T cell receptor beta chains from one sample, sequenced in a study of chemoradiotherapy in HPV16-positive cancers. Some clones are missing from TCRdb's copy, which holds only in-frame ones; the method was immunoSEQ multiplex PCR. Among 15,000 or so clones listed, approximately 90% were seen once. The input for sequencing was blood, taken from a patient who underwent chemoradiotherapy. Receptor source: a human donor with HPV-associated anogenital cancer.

CDR3 amino acids: CASSQGLARTGELFF. CDR3 DNA: TGCGCCAGCAGCCAAGGACTAGCGAGGACCGGGGAGCTGTTTTTT. The chain combines TRBV5-1 with TRBJ2-2; 9 bases match TRBD2. V was clipped by 4 bases and J by 5 bases; unmatched bases: 6. CDR3 size: 15 residues. Germline V gene sequence: CDR1 SGHRS, CDR2 YFSETQ.

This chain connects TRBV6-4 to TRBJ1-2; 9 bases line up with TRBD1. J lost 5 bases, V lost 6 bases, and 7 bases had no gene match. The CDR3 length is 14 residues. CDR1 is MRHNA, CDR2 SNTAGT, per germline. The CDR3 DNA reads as TGTGCCAGCAGGGGGGACAGGGACGGTTATGGCTACACCTTC. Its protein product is CASRGDRDGYGYTF.

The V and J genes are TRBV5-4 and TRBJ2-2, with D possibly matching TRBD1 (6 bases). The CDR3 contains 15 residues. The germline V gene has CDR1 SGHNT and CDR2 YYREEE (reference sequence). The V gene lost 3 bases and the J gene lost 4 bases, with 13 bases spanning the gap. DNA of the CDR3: TGTGCCAGCAGCTCCCTACAGGGTGCCACCGGGGAGCTGTTTTTT. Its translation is CASSSLQGATGELFF.

The CDR3, as DNA: TGTGCCAGCAGTCAATGGCAGCTCAAGCATTCTCAGCCCCAGCATTTT. Amino acid sequence: CASSQWQLKHSQPQHF. The chain uses TRBV28 and TRBJ1-5; D not certain. V lost 5 bases, J lost 6 bases, and 20 bases lay in between. The CDR3 loop spans 16 amino acids. The V gene's germline CDR1 is MDHEN and CDR2 SYDVKM.

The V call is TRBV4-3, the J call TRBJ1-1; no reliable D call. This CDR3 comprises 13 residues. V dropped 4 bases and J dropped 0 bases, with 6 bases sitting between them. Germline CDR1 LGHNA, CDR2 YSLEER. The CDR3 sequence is CASSRAVNTEAFF. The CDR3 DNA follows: TGCGCCAGCAGCCGAGCAGTGAACACTGAAGCTTTCTTT.

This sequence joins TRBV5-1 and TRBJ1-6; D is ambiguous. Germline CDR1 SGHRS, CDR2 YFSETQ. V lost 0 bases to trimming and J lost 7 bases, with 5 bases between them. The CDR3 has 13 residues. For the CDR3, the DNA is TGCGCCAGCAGCTTGGAGAGGAATTCACCCCTCCACTTT. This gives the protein CASSLERNSPLHF.

The CDR3 loop reads CASSHKELPTDTQYF. The CDR3 DNA follows: TGCGCCAGCAGCCACAAAGAACTTCCGACAGATACGCAGTATTTT. The J gene is TRBJ2-3, the V gene TRBV4-1; D ambiguous. In germline, CDR1 is MGHRA, CDR2 YSYEKL. V dropped 3 bases and J dropped 3 bases, with 13 bases sitting between them. CDR3 length: 15 residues.

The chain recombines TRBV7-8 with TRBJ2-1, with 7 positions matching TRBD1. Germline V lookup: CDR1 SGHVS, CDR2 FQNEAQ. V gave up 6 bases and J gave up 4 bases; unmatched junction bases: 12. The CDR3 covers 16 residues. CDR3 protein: CASRANRDSRYNEQFF. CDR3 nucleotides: TGTGCCAGCAGAGCCAACCGGGACAGCCGATACAATGAGCAGTTCTTC.

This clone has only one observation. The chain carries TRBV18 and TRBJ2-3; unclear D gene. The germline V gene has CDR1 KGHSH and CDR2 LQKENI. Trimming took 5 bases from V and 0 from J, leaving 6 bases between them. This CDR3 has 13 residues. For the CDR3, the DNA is TGTGCCAGCTCAACTGCTAGCACAGATACGCAGTATTTT. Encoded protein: CASSTASTDTQYF.

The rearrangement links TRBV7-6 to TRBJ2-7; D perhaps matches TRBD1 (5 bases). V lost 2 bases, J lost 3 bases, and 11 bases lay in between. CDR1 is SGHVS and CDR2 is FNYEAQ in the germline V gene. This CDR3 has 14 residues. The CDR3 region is CASSLQGSDYEQYF. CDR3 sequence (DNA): TGTGCCAGCAGCTTACAGGGTTCCGACTACGAGCAGTACTTC.

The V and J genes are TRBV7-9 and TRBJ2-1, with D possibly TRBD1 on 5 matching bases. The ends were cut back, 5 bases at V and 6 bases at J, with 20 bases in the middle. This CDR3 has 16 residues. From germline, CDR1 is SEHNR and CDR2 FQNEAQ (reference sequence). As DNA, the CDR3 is TGTGCCAGCAGCCCCCTTGACAGTCCCCCGGGCAATGAGCAGTTCTTC. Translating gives CASSPLDSPPGNEQFF.

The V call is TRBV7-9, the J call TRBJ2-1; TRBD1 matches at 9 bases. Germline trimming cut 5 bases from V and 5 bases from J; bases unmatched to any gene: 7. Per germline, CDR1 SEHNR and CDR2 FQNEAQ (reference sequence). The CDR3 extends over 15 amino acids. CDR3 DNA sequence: TGTGCCAGCAGCAACGCCGGGACAGGGAACAATGAGCAGTTCTTC. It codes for CASSNAGTGNNEQFF.

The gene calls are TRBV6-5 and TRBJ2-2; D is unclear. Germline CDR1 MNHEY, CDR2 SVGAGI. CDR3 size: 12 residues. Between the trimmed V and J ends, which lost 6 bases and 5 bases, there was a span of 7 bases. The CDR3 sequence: CASSQWTGELFF. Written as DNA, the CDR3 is TGTGCCAGCAGCCAGTGGACCGGGGAGCTGTTTTTT.

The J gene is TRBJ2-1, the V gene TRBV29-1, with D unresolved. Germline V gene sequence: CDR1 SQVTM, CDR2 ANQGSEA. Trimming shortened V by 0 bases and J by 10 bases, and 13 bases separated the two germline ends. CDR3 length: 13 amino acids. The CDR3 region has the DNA TGCAGCGTTGAAGATACTTTGGCCGGCGAGCAGTTCTTC. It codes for CSVEDTLAGEQFF.

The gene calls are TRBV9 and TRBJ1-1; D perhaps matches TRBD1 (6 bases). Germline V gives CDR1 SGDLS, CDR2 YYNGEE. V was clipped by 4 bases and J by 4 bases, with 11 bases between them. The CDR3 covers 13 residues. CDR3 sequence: CASSPQGATEAFF. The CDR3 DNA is TGTGCCAGCAGCCCACAGGGAGCCACTGAAGCTTTCTTT. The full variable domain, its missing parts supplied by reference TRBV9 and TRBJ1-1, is DSGVTQTPKHLITATGQRVTLRCSPRSGDLSVYWYQQSLDQGLQFLIQYYNGEERAKGNILERFSAQQFPDLHSELNLSSLELGDSALYFCASSPQGATEAFFGQGTRLTVV.

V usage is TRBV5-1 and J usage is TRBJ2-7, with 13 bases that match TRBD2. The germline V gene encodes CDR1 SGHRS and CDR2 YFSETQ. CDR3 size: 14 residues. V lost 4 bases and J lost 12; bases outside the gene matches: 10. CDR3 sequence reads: CASSPGLAGISTYF. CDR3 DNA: TGCGCCAGCAGCCCGGGACTAGCGGGGATAAGTACGTACTTC.

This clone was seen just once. The DNA for the CDR3 is TGTGCCAGCAGCGTAGGCGGCCTAGCGGAGACCCAGTACTTC. Translating it yields CASSVGGLAETQYF. V gene TRBV9 combines with J gene TRBJ2-5, with D possibly TRBD2 on 6 matching bases. Trimming removed 0 bases from V and 5 bases from J, with 11 bases in between. CDR1 is SGDLS and CDR2 is YYNGEE in the germline V gene. The CDR3 totals 14 residues.

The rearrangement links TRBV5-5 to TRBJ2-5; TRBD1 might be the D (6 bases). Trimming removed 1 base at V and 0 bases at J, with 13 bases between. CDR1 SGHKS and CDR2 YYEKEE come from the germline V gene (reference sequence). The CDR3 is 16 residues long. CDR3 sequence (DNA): TGTGCCAGCAGCTTGCTCGGGACATCGTACCAAGAGACCCAGTACTTC. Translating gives CASSLLGTSYQETQYF. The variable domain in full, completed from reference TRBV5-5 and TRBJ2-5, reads DAGVTQSPTHLIKTRGQQVTLRCSPISGHKSVSWYQQVLGQGPQFIFQYYEKEERGRGNFPDRFSARQFPNYSSELNVNALLLGDSALYLCASSLLGTSYQETQYFGPGTRLLVL.